Listed below are T cell receptor beta chains from one sample, sequenced in a study of a mutant IDH1 vaccine in newly diagnosed glioma. No cognate antigen is known for these TCRs. Only in-frame clones appear in the TCRdb table, and some are missing; sequencing was by immunoSEQ multiplex PCR. The repertoire has about 66,000 clones, 74% of them found once; the top ten carry 4.7%. The sample consisted of PBMCs, taken from a glioma patient whose treatment included an IDH1 peptide vaccine. These receptors originate from a man aged 50 to 60 with glioma. Both conserved end residues are part of each CDR3. The order of the fields is J gene, clone size, V gene, D gene, CDR3 protein, CDR3 DNA. The D gene is left open where the match is weak. A row's size may be missing; if present it is once, few, many or a size class.

j_call: TRBJ1-5; clone_size: .; v_call: TRBV5-1; d_call: .; cdr3_aa: CASSLDRNQPQHF; cdr3_nt: TGCGCCAGCAGCTTGGACAGAAATCAGCCCCAGCATTTT
j_call: TRBJ2-3; clone_size: .; v_call: TRBV4-1; d_call: TRBD2; cdr3_aa: CASSGTGTAGGTQYF; cdr3_nt: TGCGCCAGCAGCGGGACCGGGACCGCGGGAGGTACGCAGTATTTT
j_call: TRBJ2-7; clone_size: .; v_call: TRBV5-4; d_call: TRBD2; cdr3_aa: CASSATSGPSDEQYF; cdr3_nt: TGTGCCAGCAGCGCGACTAGCGGGCCGTCGGACGAGCAGTACTTC
j_call: TRBJ2-3; clone_size: .; v_call: TRBV29-1; d_call: TRBD2; cdr3_aa: CSVRASGGRSDTQYF; cdr3_nt: TGCAGCGTTCGGGCTAGCGGGGGGCGGTCAGATACGCAGTATTTT
j_call: TRBJ1-2; clone_size: .; v_call: TRBV4-3; d_call: TRBD1; cdr3_aa: CASSQDWGTGDGYTF; cdr3_nt: TGCGCCAGCAGCCAAGATTGGGGGACAGGGGATGGCTACACCTTC
j_call: TRBJ2-1; clone_size: .; v_call: TRBV13; d_call: .; cdr3_aa: CASSLAGSHNEQFF; cdr3_nt: TGTGCCAGCAGCTTAGCGGGGTCCCACAATGAGCAGTTCTTC
j_call: TRBJ1-5; clone_size: .; v_call: TRBV7-8; d_call: .; cdr3_aa: CASSLSGYSNQPQHF; cdr3_nt: TGTGCCAGCAGCTTAAGTGGCTATAGCAATCAGCCCCAGCATTTT
j_call: TRBJ2-7; clone_size: .; v_call: TRBV30; d_call: .; cdr3_aa: CAWRSGGYEQYF; cdr3_nt: TGTGCCTGGAGGTCCGGGGGTTACGAGCAGTACTTC
j_call: TRBJ1-1; clone_size: few; v_call: TRBV4-1; d_call: TRBD1; cdr3_aa: CASSHHGTDEAFF; cdr3_nt: TGCGCCAGCAGCCACCACGGGACAGATGAAGCTTTCTTT
j_call: TRBJ1-2; clone_size: .; v_call: TRBV5-6; d_call: .; cdr3_aa: CASSLGRDYGYTF; cdr3_nt: TGTGCCAGCAGCTTGGGCCGGGACTATGGCTACACCTTC